This T cell receptor (beta chain) derives from a study of blood T cells in healthy people across ages. Points from the study as a whole: Naive and antigen-experienced cells were not separated, limiting conclusive comparison. Per million T cells, TCR beta diversity dropped about linearly as age rose.

As regards this clonotype: The antigen is not known.

The second PCR ran about 6 to 11 cycles with a sample-barcoded 5' primer and J-beta primers. Each CDR3 protein gets one entry after TCRdb re-called the 5' RACE reads with MiXCR. This sample has about 620,000 distinct CDR3 sequences, with over 40% found just once. Every participating donor contributed roughly 11 milliliters of peripheral blood through a draw. The V end was cut by 5 bases, the J end by 6 bases, with 7 bases between. The CDR3 has 10 amino acids. Germline V gives CDR1 SQVTM, CDR2 ANQGSEA. V is TRBV29-1 and J is TRBJ1-2, with D hard to call. The receptor comes from a woman older than 75 in good health. The sequencing sample was made of blood. CDR3 DNA sequence: TGCAGCGTTCATTTGGATGGCTACACCTTC. Translation: CSVHLDGYTF. Full variable domain (outside the CDR3, taken from reference TRBV29-1 and TRBJ1-2): SAVISQKPSRDICQRGTSLTIQCQVDSQVTMMFWYRQQPGQSLTLIATANQGSEATYESGFVIDKFPISRPNLTFSTLTVSNMSPEDSSIYLCSVHLDGYTFGSGTRLTVV.